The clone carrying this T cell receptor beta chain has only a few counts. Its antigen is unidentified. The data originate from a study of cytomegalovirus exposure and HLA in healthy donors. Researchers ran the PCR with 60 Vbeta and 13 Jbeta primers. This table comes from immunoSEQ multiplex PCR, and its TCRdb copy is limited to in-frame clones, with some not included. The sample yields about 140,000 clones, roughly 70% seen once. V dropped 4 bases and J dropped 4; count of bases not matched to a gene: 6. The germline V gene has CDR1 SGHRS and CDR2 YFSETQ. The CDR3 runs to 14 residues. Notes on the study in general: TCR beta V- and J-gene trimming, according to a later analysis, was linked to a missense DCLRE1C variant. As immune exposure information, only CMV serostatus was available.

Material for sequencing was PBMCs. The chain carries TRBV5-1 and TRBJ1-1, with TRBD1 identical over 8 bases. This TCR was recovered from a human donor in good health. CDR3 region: CASSTRQGPTEAFF. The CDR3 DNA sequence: TGCGCCAGCAGCACGCGACAGGGGCCCACTGAAGCTTTCTTT.